The next 5 T cell receptor beta chains were all read from a single sample in a study of CD8+CD57+ T cells in acquired aplastic anemia (dated by TCRdb to 2016 to 2019). The patients picked for sequencing were ones in whom flow cytometry had shown an expansion of CD8+CD57+ cells. Sequencing used an Illumina HiSeq 2000. Genomic DNA was used as template for profiling of TCR beta VDJ combinations and CDR3 sequences. The raw public data were reprocessed by TCRdb itself: fastp quality trimming at Q25, MiXCR clonotype calling, in-frame beta chains only. Rows matching on CDR3 protein sequence are summarized as one entry with the most common DNA and genes. Recorded for this sample are fewer than 200,000 distinct CDR3 sequences; 45% to 60% of them occurred a single time. Jointly, the top ten make up approximately 13% of the sample. The source material was sorted CD4+, CD8+, or CD8+CD57+ T cells (not recorded which) from PBMCs. Every receptor here comes from a human donor with aplastic anemia.

The rearrangement joins TRBV6-5 to TRBJ2-7, with 8 bases fitting TRBD2. Germline V lookup: CDR1 MNHEY, CDR2 SVGAGI. The trim removed 2 bases at V and 5 bases at J, leaving 2 bases unmatched. This CDR3 is 13 amino acids long. This chain's CDR3 is CASSYGTRNEQYF. The CDR3 DNA sequence: TGTGCCAGCAGTTACGGGACTAGAAACGAGCAGTACTTC.

This clonotype was recorded many times. The chain joins TRBV6-2 or TRBV6-3 to TRBJ1-6, with D uncertain. The germline V gene encodes CDR1 MNHEY and CDR2 SVGEGT. V was trimmed by 0 bases and J by 13 bases, leaving 25 bases between them. The CDR3 consists of 18 residues. CDR3 sequence (DNA): TGTGCCAGCAGTTACTCGATCCCGGTTACTAACCCCCTTTTGCCCCTCCACTTT. It is translated as CASSYSIPVTNPLLPLHF.

The chain employs TRBV6-5 and TRBJ1-2; tentative D call: TRBD1 (5 bases). Trimming left V 4 bases short and J 4 bases short, with 13 bases between. The CDR3 is 14 amino acids. CDR1 is MNHEY and CDR2 is SVGAGI in the germline V gene. CDR3 residues: CASSSGGDLYGYTF. Here the CDR3 DNA reads TGTGCCAGCAGTTCTGGGGGGGACCTCTATGGCTACACCTTC.

The V gene is TRBV15, the J gene TRBJ2-7, with 8 positions matching TRBD2. With 0 bases clipped from V and 1 base from J, the junction kept 2 bases outside the gene matches. CDR3 length equals 15 residues. CDR1 LNHNV and CDR2 YYDKDF come from the germline V gene (reference sequence). CDR3 loop: CATSREGLASYEQYF. The CDR3 DNA reads TGTGCCACCAGCAGAGAAGGACTAGCTTCCTACGAGCAGTACTTC. Based on the CDR3 plus reference TRBV15 and TRBJ2-7, the full variable domain is DAMVIQNPRYQVTQFGKPVTLSCSQTLNHNVMYWYQQKSSQAPKLLFHYYDKDFNNEADTPDNFQSRRPNTSFCFLDIRSPGLGDTAMYLCATSREGLASYEQYFGPGTRLTVT.

The genes are TRBV6-4 and TRBJ2-7, with a tentative D call TRBD1 (5 bases). The CDR3 length is 14 residues. Germline lookup yields CDR1 MRHNA and CDR2 SNTAGT. V was cut by 5 bases and J by 2 bases, with 13 bases left in between. In DNA form, the CDR3 reads TGTGCCAGCAGTCCCAATTGGGGCACCTACGAGCAGTACTTC. Protein: CASSPNWGTYEQYF.